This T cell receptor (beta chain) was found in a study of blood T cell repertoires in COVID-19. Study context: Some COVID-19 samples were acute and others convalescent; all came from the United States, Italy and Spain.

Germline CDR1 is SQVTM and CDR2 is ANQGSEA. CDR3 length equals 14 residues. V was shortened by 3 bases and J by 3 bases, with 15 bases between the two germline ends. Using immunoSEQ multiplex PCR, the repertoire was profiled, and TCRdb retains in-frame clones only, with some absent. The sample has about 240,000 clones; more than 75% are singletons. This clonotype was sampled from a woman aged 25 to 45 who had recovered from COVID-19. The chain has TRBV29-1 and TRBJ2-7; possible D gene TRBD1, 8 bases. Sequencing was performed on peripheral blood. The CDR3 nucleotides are TGCAGCGTTGAGTCGGACAGGGAGGGCTACGAGCAGTACTTC. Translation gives CSVESDREGYEQYF.